These T cell receptor beta chains were read from a single sample in a study of OX40 agonist ivuxolimab in advanced cancers. Some clones are missing from TCRdb's copy, which holds only in-frame ones; the method was immunoSEQ multiplex PCR. The sample contains roughly 66,000 clones, roughly 80% of which appear only once. Sequenced material: CD4+ or CD8+ T cells sorted from blood, taken in a trial of the OX40 agonist ivuxolimab. These receptors all come from an adult with an advanced solid tumor such as melanoma, head and neck, liver or kidney cancer. The conserved cysteine and the conserved F or W are not part of the CDR3 here. The D gene is left open where the match is weak.

v_gene,d_gene,CDR3aa
TRBV7-7,-,ASSLDRGNEQF
TRBV21-1,-,ASSKALFRDSRDRTYEQY
TRBV28,TRBD2,ASSLGLGSSGREGGGELF
TRBV19,-,ASSTGYEQY
TRBV28,-,ASSPPGLGNTEAF
TRBV28,TRBD1,ASSRTQGASNQPQH
TRBV29-1,TRBD2,SVGTSGTTEQY
TRBV7-9,-,ASSGGQYEKLF
TRBV11-2,-,ASSLVQGGSGANVLT
TRBV19,-,ASSISLGQPQH
TRBV7-3,-,ASSPGGNNEQF
TRBV19,TRBD2,ASSKTGLAGGEDTQY
TRBV10-3,-,AISGGRSADTQY
TRBV11-3,TRBD2,ASSLGATSGSTDTQY
TRBV19,-,ASSGTSYEQY
TRBV11-2,TRBD2,ASSAPLAGVNEQF
TRBV30,-,AWIGGSGANVLT
TRBV6-6,TRBD1,ASSSTGANYGYT
TRBV10-1,-,ASSDSPNTEAF
TRBV7-2,TRBD2,ASSASGSGSDEQY
TRBV7-9,TRBD1,ASSSGLGTGGLEQY
TRBV28,TRBD1,ASRTGGETQY
TRBV7-2,-,ASSLALSGAETQY
TRBV19,TRBD1,ASSVTGHEQY
TRBV6-1,-,ASGKTGNTEAF
TRBV25-1,-,ASSESSGTYGYT
TRBV19,-,ASSISVSNQPQH
TRBV6-1,-,ASSESSLGEQF
TRBV30,TRBD2,AWSDKTGTSGSLSYNEQF
TRBV7-2,TRBD2,ASSLRAGVTGELF
TRBV7-9,TRBD2,ASRFGTSGSYEQY
TRBV19,-,ASQGQGNEQF
TRBV11-3,TRBD1,ASSTDRVTGELF
TRBV4-3,-,ASSQDRDFSYNEQF
TRBV7-9,-,ASSYGMRGVETQY
TRBV5-1,TRBD2,ASSLEGLAGVETQY
TRBV7-8,TRBD2,ASSFTSGANTGELF